This T cell receptor beta chain was retrieved from a study of cytomegalovirus exposure and HLA in healthy donors. On this clone itself: Its antigen remains unidentified.

Amplification used 60 Vbeta primers and 13 Jbeta primers. The method was immunoSEQ multiplex PCR; TCRdb's version includes in-frame clones alone and lacks a portion of them. This sample contains roughly 74,000 clones. Study-level findings and limits: Analysis was carried out at a later point, and it linked a missense DCLRE1C variant to TCR beta V- and J-gene trimming. The later analysis indicated that the majority of CMV-associated TCR beta chains appeared HLA-restricted.

All donors participated as healthy donors of bone marrow. The sample was PBMCs. The sequence came from a female donor in good health and CMV-seropositive.

The CDR3 DNA sequence: TGCAGCGTTGAGTTGGGCCAGAACACTGAAGCTTTCTTT. This gives the protein CSVELGQNTEAFF. V gene TRBV29-1 combines with J gene TRBJ1-1, with no clear D. The germline V gene encodes CDR1 SQVTM and CDR2 ANQGSEA. Between the trimmed V and J ends, which lost 3 bases and 1 base, there was a span of 9 bases. The length of the CDR3 is 13 residues.